The rows below give T cell receptor beta chains drawn from one sample of a study of shared clonotypes between healthy human individuals. TCRdb's copy holds only in-frame clones and misses some; the assay was immunoSEQ multiplex PCR. The sample shows roughly 600,000 clones, nearly 98% of them seen only once. The specimen was naive CD8+ T cells sorted from blood. These receptor sequences come from a man aged 25 to 40 in good health. Both conserved end residues are trimmed from each CDR3. The order of the fields is CDR3 protein, V gene, J gene.

CDR3 protein: ASSSADRGRRSYEQY; V gene: TRBV7-9; J gene: TRBJ2-7
CDR3 protein: ASSPWRGSQPQH; V gene: TRBV6-5; J gene: TRBJ1-5
CDR3 protein: ASSPGFDEQF; V gene: TRBV6-6; J gene: TRBJ2-1
CDR3 protein: SVYRDGNEKLF; V gene: TRBV29-1; J gene: TRBJ1-4
CDR3 protein: ASSLEEGLGGYNEQF; V gene: TRBV11-2; J gene: TRBJ2-1
CDR3 protein: ASSPGDRPRYYEQY; V gene: TRBV7-6; J gene: TRBJ2-7
CDR3 protein: ASIDTHYGYT; V gene: TRBV2; J gene: TRBJ1-2
CDR3 protein: ASSLDRSYEQY; V gene: TRBV5-1; J gene: .
CDR3 protein: ASSLGASGLWTGELF; V gene: TRBV5-6; J gene: TRBJ2-2
CDR3 protein: ASSFGYTGELF; V gene: TRBV7-6; J gene: TRBJ2-2
CDR3 protein: ASSQGVPGHIKGAEDTQY; V gene: TRBV14; J gene: TRBJ2-3
CDR3 protein: ASTAGRRAPYNEQF; V gene: TRBV9; J gene: TRBJ2-1
CDR3 protein: ASGSGSEQF; V gene: TRBV12-5; J gene: TRBJ2-1
CDR3 protein: ASSLAGGQETQY; V gene: TRBV11-2; J gene: TRBJ2-5
CDR3 protein: ASSLSGEKLF; V gene: TRBV27; J gene: TRBJ1-4
CDR3 protein: ASSQSPGQGAPGSSEAF; V gene: TRBV7-9; J gene: TRBJ1-1
CDR3 protein: ASSLWDTGTYEQY; V gene: TRBV6-1; J gene: TRBJ2-7
CDR3 protein: ASGNNEQF; V gene: TRBV7-9; J gene: TRBJ2-1
CDR3 protein: ASSPGHHNEQF; V gene: TRBV7-9; J gene: TRBJ2-1
CDR3 protein: ASSDQGVETQY; V gene: TRBV2; J gene: TRBJ2-5
CDR3 protein: ASSYPTSPGEETQY; V gene: TRBV5-1; J gene: TRBJ2-5
CDR3 protein: ASSLGGTATYEQY; V gene: TRBV7-9; J gene: TRBJ2-7
CDR3 protein: ASSLGANTEAF; V gene: TRBV9; J gene: TRBJ1-1
CDR3 protein: ASSRTGTGRTDTQY; V gene: TRBV4-1; J gene: TRBJ2-3
CDR3 protein: ASSVGGLAGAAQY; V gene: TRBV9; J gene: TRBJ2-5
CDR3 protein: ASSYSREIGTEAF; V gene: TRBV6-6; J gene: TRBJ1-1
CDR3 protein: ASSLSTGELF; V gene: TRBV11-3; J gene: TRBJ2-2
CDR3 protein: ASSLPNEQF; V gene: TRBV11-2; J gene: TRBJ2-1
CDR3 protein: ASSSPGSRFEQY; V gene: TRBV7-9; J gene: TRBJ2-7
CDR3 protein: ASSLQLLNYGYT; V gene: TRBV28; J gene: TRBJ1-2
CDR3 protein: ASSPQGFSPYEQY; V gene: TRBV7-6; J gene: TRBJ2-7
CDR3 protein: ASSFGATGEKLF; V gene: TRBV7-8; J gene: TRBJ1-4
CDR3 protein: SVGGLAPEQF; V gene: TRBV29-1; J gene: TRBJ2-1
CDR3 protein: ASSEALGGDEQF; V gene: TRBV6-1; J gene: TRBJ2-1
CDR3 protein: ASSFLAAYNEQF; V gene: TRBV28; J gene: TRBJ2-1
CDR3 protein: ASSPPEGYEQY; V gene: TRBV7-9; J gene: TRBJ2-7
CDR3 protein: ASSLSSSISVRGPGANYGYT; V gene: TRBV27; J gene: TRBJ1-2
CDR3 protein: ASSFGTSGLYQETQY; V gene: TRBV5-1; J gene: TRBJ2-5
CDR3 protein: ASSPDSSSYEQY; V gene: TRBV9; J gene: TRBJ2-7
CDR3 protein: ASSTLPNTEAF; V gene: TRBV11-2; J gene: TRBJ1-1
CDR3 protein: SVEVALLWLHNEQF; V gene: TRBV29-1; J gene: TRBJ2-1
CDR3 protein: ASSLVRGREAF; V gene: TRBV27; J gene: TRBJ1-1
CDR3 protein: ASSLKTPGGGEQY; V gene: TRBV4-1; J gene: TRBJ2-7
CDR3 protein: ARGGRRDEQY; V gene: TRBV2; J gene: TRBJ2-7
CDR3 protein: AWIMTGGVSDTQY; V gene: TRBV30; J gene: TRBJ2-3
CDR3 protein: ASRKNYNEQF; V gene: TRBV6-5; J gene: TRBJ2-1
CDR3 protein: ASSSPFRPYGYT; V gene: TRBV7-6; J gene: TRBJ1-2
CDR3 protein: ASSQERRVDRELF; V gene: TRBV4-3; J gene: TRBJ2-2
CDR3 protein: ASSWRTSLDEQY; V gene: TRBV7-9; J gene: TRBJ2-7
CDR3 protein: ASSGGDNEQF; V gene: TRBV7-6; J gene: TRBJ2-1
CDR3 protein: ASSLAGEVGETQY; V gene: TRBV7-6; J gene: TRBJ2-5
CDR3 protein: ASTLGLAGVETQY; V gene: TRBV6-6; J gene: TRBJ2-5
CDR3 protein: ASSLDPRRARSSYEQY; V gene: TRBV7-2; J gene: TRBJ2-7
CDR3 protein: ATQRLAGGPGDTQY; V gene: TRBV13; J gene: TRBJ2-3
CDR3 protein: ATSRGDSHYEQY; V gene: TRBV15; J gene: TRBJ2-7